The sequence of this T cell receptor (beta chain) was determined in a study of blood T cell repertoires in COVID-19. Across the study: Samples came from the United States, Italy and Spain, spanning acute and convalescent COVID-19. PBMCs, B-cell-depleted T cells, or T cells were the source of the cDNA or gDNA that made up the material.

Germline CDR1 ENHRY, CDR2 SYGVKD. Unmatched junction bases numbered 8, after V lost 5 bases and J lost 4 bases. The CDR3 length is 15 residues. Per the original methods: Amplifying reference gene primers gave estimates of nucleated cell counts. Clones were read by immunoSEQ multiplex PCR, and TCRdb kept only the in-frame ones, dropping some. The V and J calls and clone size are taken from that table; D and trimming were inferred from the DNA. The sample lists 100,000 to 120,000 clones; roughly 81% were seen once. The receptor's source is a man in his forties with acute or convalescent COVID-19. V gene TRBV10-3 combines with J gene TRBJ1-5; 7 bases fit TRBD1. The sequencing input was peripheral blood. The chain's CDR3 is CAISPQGGRNQPQHF. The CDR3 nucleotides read TGTGCCATCAGTCCACAAGGGGGCCGAAATCAGCCCCAGCATTTT.